This record looks at one T cell receptor beta chain sequence and its context. The table came from immunoSEQ multiplex PCR; TCRdb's copy has only in-frame clones and leaves some out. The repertoire consists of roughly 230,000 clones, with about 85% occurring once and the leading ten covering about 6.9%. Enrollees, roughly 18 to 95 years old, lived in about two dozen US areas. There are 16 residues in the CDR3. This record comes from a study of blood T cell repertoires in COVID-19. Study details: Nucleic acid was either cDNA or gDNA, and it came from T cells, B-cell-depleted T cells, or PBMCs.

The sequencing input was PBMCs or T cells enriched from blood (not recorded which). This rearrangement joins TRBV21-1 to TRBJ1-2; no DNA check was done on the table's D call, TRBD1. TRBV21-1 is classified as a pseudogene. The clonotype originates from a woman in her forties or fifties who had been exposed to COVID-19. The CDR3 here is CASTLIRDRGNYGYTF. The CDR3 DNA sequence: TGTGCCAGCACCTTGATCCGGGACAGGGGCAACTATGGCTACACCTTC.